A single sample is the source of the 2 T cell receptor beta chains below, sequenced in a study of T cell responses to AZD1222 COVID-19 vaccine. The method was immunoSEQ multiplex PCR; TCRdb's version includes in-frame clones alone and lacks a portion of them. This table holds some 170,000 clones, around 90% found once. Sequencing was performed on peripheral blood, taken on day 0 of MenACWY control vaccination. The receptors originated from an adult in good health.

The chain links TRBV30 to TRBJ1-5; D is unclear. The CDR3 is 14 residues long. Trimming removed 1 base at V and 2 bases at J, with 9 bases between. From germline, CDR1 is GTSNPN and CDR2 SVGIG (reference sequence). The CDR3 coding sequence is TGTGCCTGGAGTGCCTCTTGGGGCAATCAGCCCCAGCATTTT. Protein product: CAWSASWGNQPQHF.

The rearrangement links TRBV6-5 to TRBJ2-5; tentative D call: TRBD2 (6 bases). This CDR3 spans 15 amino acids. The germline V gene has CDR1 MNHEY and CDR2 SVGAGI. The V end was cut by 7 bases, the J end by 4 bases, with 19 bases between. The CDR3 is CASKKSSGRRETQYF. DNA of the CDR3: TGTGCCAGCAAAAAATCTTCAGGGAGGCGAGAGACCCAGTACTTC.